The clone carrying this T cell receptor (beta chain) was recorded at least ten times. Its target is not known. The sample comes from a study of human T cells and chemical hapten exposure. Findings and caveats of the study: Versus controls, expanded TCRs had significantly more large CDR3 similarity clusters.

Specified time point: patch test 1, 2 weeks after DPC sensitization. Sample treatment: therapeutic diphenylcyclopropenone sensitization with weekly scalp DPC. In the source study's methods: Counts of TCRs in each sample centred on a median of about 99,000 and extended from approximately 21,000 to 630,000. TCRdb used MiXCR to reprocess the RACE reads, holding one entry per CDR3 protein. TCRdb assigned the V and J calls; the authors' analysis was not used. Of about 69,000 distinct CDR3 sequences listed, 25% to 40% are singletons. In germline, CDR1 is KGHDR, CDR2 SFDVKD. V lost 7 bases to trimming and J lost 7 bases, with 22 bases between them. CDR3 length: 16 residues.

The sample consisted of whole blood, taken in connection with sensitization to the hapten diphenylcyclopropenone (DPC). The TCR originated in a man between 35 and 55 years old with alopecia areata. Some clones in this sample may be carry-over from other donors' samples. This sequence joins TRBV24-1 and TRBJ2-1; D possibly corresponds to TRBD2 (6 bases). CDR3 amino acids: CATRGAGSGLSNEQFF. The CDR3 DNA follows: TGTGCCACCAGAGGAGCCGGGAGCGGGCTTAGTAATGAGCAGTTCTTC.